The rows below give T cell receptor beta chains drawn from one sample of a study of blood T cell repertoires in COVID-19. The assay was immunoSEQ multiplex PCR, and TCRdb's table has in-frame clones only and misses some. The sample has approximately 88,000 clones; about 83% are singletons. The sequencing input was peripheral blood. These receptors were collected from a human donor in a cohort sampled during active COVID-19. CDR3s include the opening cysteine and the closing phenylalanine or tryptophan. The order of the fields is V gene, clone size, D gene, J gene, CDR3 DNA, CDR3 protein. The D gene is left open where the match is weak. Part of the rows lack a size; the others show once, few, many or a class for expanded clones.

>TRBV18|-|TRBD1|TRBJ1-3
TGTGCCAGCTCGCCGGGCTTGGGGCAGGGGGACTCTGGAAACACCATATATTTT
CASSPGLGQGDSGNTIYF
>TRBV30|-|-|TRBJ1-5
TGTGCCTGGAGTGGAACTGCAGGGCGCAATCAGCCCCAGCATTTT
CAWSGTAGRNQPQHF
>TRBV21-1|few|-|TRBJ2-2
TGTGCCAGCAGCACGGGACTAGCGGGAAAAGGTTCGGTCGGGGAGCTGTTTTTT
CASSTGLAGKGSVGELFF
>TRBV7-2|-|-|TRBJ1-6
TGTGCCAGCAGCCAGGGAGGCGTTTCACCCCTCCACTTT
CASSQGGVSPLHF
>TRBV6-6|-|TRBD2|TRBJ2-1
TGTGCCAGCAGTTACTCAGGGGCTAGCGGGTACAATGAGCAGTTCTTC
CASSYSGASGYNEQFF
>TRBV7-3|-|-|TRBJ2-3
TGTGCCAGCAGCTTAGGGGACTCACGTACGCAGTATTTT
CASSLGDSRTQYF
>TRBV29-1|few|-|TRBJ2-1
TGCAGCGACCGGGGACTTTACAATGAGCAGTTCTTC
CSDRGLYNEQFF
>TRBV7-9|-|-|TRBJ1-1
TGTGCCAGCAGCCCCCAAAAACAGGCTGAAGCTTTCTTT
CASSPQKQAEAFF
>TRBV5-6|-|-|TRBJ2-1
TGTGCCAGCGGCTTGCTGGCGGGTTTTGAGCAGTTCTTC
CASGLLAGFEQFF
>TRBV5-4|few|TRBD1|TRBJ1-1
TGTGCCAGCAGAGATCCGGGACAGGGCTCTACTGAAGCTTTCTTT
CASRDPGQGSTEAFF
>TRBV6-4|few|-|TRBJ2-2
TGTGCCAGCAGTGAGTCCAGGGCCGGAGAGCTGTTTTTT
CASSESRAGELFF
>TRBV5-4|few|-|TRBJ2-7
TGTGCCAGCAGCTTGGATGCTGAGGTCCGGAACCAGTACTTC
CASSLDAEVRNQYF
>TRBV4-2|-|TRBD1|TRBJ1-5
TGTGCCAGCAGCCAACCAGTCGGACAGGGAGTGCAGCCCCAGCATTTT
CASSQPVGQGVQPQHF
>TRBV28|many|TRBD2|TRBJ2-7
TGTGCCAGCAGTTTCCGGACTAGCGGGAATGCCCGGGAGGAGCAGTACTTC
CASSFRTSGNAREEQYF
>TRBV2|-|-|TRBJ2-3
TGTGCCAGCAGCGGGTGGAGCACAGATACGCAGTATTTT
CASSGWSTDTQYF
>TRBV29-1|-|TRBD1|TRBJ2-4
TGCAGCGCGAGGACAGGGGGCGGAAACATTCAGTACTTC
CSARTGGGNIQYF
>TRBV14|-|TRBD1|TRBJ2-7
TGTGCCAGCAGCCAACCCGGGACAGGCTGGAGGTCCTACGAGCAGTACTTC
CASSQPGTGWRSYEQYF
>TRBV5-1|-|TRBD1|TRBJ2-1
TGCGCCAGCAGCGCCGCCGGGACAGGGGGCTCTGGGGAGCAGTTCTTC
CASSAAGTGGSGEQFF
>TRBV7-2|-|TRBD2|TRBJ2-3
TGTGCCGGAAGTAGCGGGAACACAGATACGCAGTATTTT
CAGSSGNTDTQYF
>TRBV10-1|-|-|TRBJ2-5
TGCGCCAGAGAATGGACAAAAACCCACCATCCCCCGCACAAAGAGACCCAGTACTTC
CAREWTKTHHPPHKETQYF
>TRBV19|few|-|TRBJ1-5
TGTGCCAGTAGTCCGATGACAGCAAATCAGCCCCAGCATTTT
CASSPMTANQPQHF
>TRBV5-6|-|-|TRBJ1-2
TGTGCCAGCAGCTTGGCCTTAATATCCCGTGGCTACACCTTC
CASSLALISRGYTF
>TRBV14|-|-|TRBJ2-7
TGTGCCAGCAGCCCCCGGATAGCCTCCTACGAGCAGTACTTC
CASSPRIASYEQYF
>TRBV5-1|-|TRBD2|TRBJ2-3
TGCGCCAGCAGCTTGGTCGGCGGGAGGGCCGGAGATACGCAGTATTTT
CASSLVGGRAGDTQYF
>TRBV24-1|once|-|TRBJ1-5
TGTGCCACCAGGGGCGCTGGTGGCAATCAGCCCCAGCATTTT
CATRGAGGNQPQHF
>TRBV4-3|medium-sized|-|TRBJ2-3
TGCGCCAGCAGCCAAGATTCTACTATTTCCGATACGCAGTATTTT
CASSQDSTISDTQYF
>TRBV28|-|-|TRBJ2-7
TGTGCCAGCACCCCGGGTCAGAACTACGAGCAGTACTTC
CASTPGQNYEQYF
>TRBV7-9|few|TRBD1|TRBJ1-1
TGTGCCAGCAGACGGACAGGGGGTGGGGACACTGAAGCTTTCTTT
CASRRTGGGDTEAFF
>TRBV6-5|-|-|TRBJ1-5
TGTGCCAGCAGTTACTCGAGGGGGAGTAATCAGCCCCAGCATTTT
CASSYSRGSNQPQHF
>TRBV7-3|-|TRBD1|TRBJ1-2
TGTGCCAGCAGCCCGGGACAGGGCCTTAACTATGGCTACACCTTC
CASSPGQGLNYGYTF
>TRBV28|-|-|TRBJ2-7
TGTGCCAGCATCTCAGGGCTTAGCGAGCAGTACTTC
CASISGLSEQYF
>TRBV5-1|-|-|TRBJ2-7
TGCGCCAGCAGCTTGGGGGGCTTCTCCCATACCTACGAGCAGTACTTC
CASSLGGFSHTYEQYF
>TRBV10-3|-|TRBD1|TRBJ2-3
TGTGCCATCAGGGATGGACAGGGAAGCACAGATACGCAGTATTTT
CAIRDGQGSTDTQYF
>TRBV7-6|-|TRBD1|TRBJ1-6
TGTGCCAGCAGCACCCGACAGGGCCCGAGTCATTCACCCCTCCACTTT
CASSTRQGPSHSPLHF
>TRBV5-8|-|-|TRBJ2-7
TGTGCCAGCAGCCGCGTCCGGGGGACGGAGTACTTC
CASSRVRGTEYF
>TRBV5-1|-|TRBD2|TRBJ2-7
TGCGCCAGCAGCCCTGGACTAGCGGGAGCGGGGGAGCAGTACTTC
CASSPGLAGAGEQYF
>TRBV27|-|-|TRBJ1-4
TGTGCCAGCGCGGGACGTGCAACTAATGAAAAACTGTTTTTT
CASAGRATNEKLFF
>TRBV7-2|-|TRBD1|TRBJ2-7
TGTGCCAGCAGCTTACGCGGGACAGGGGGCTACGAGCAGTACTTC
CASSLRGTGGYEQYF
>TRBV29-1|few|-|TRBJ2-7
TGCAGCGTTGAACTATTGACTTCCCCGTCCCGCGAGCAGTACTTC
CSVELLTSPSREQYF
>TRBV19|once|TRBD2|TRBJ2-1
TGTGCCAGTAGTCTTTACCGGACTAGCGGGAGGGCGACCTCCTACAATGAGCAGTTCTTC
CASSLYRTSGRATSYNEQFF
>TRBV21-1|-|-|TRBJ2-3
TGTGCCAGCAGCGAAAAAAAGGGACTAGCCACCCATACGCAGTATTTT
CASSEKKGLATHTQYF
>TRBV27|-|TRBD1|TRBJ2-5
TGTGCCAGCAGTTTGAACAGGGGGCCATACCAAGAGACCCAGTACTTC
CASSLNRGPYQETQYF
>TRBV4-1|-|TRBD1|TRBJ2-2
TGCGCCAGCAGCCAATCCGGACAGGGGTTGGATTTAGGCACCGGGGAGCTGTTTTTT
CASSQSGQGLDLGTGELFF
>TRBV28|-|TRBD1|TRBJ2-7
TGTGCCAGCAGTAAAAACCGACGGGACAGGGGGTTTACTGGCGAGCAGTACTTC
CASSKNRRDRGFTGEQYF
>TRBV28|-|-|TRBJ2-7
TGTGCCAGCAGTCGTCTATCGGTCTCCTACGAGCAGTACTTC
CASSRLSVSYEQYF
>TRBV21-1|-|-|TRBJ1-2
TGTGCCAGCAGGGGGGCTTGGCGGAATGCGGGCTACACCTTC
CASRGAWRNAGYTF
>TRBV24-1|-|TRBD1|TRBJ2-7
TGTGCCACCAAACCCGACAGGGGCGAGCAGTACTTC
CATKPDRGEQYF
>TRBV5-5|-|TRBD2|TRBJ2-6
TGCGCCCGCAGCCTGCGGGGGGGGCTCGGTATTACTGGGGCCAACGTCCTGACTTTC
CARSLRGGLGITGANVLTF
>TRBV7-9|-|-|TRBJ2-3
TGTGCCAGCAGCCGCCGGACACTCGGAAGCACAGATACGCAGTATTTT
CASSRRTLGSTDTQYF
>TRBV18|-|-|TRBJ2-6
TGTGCCAGCTCATCCTTCCTCCAGACAGGCGCTGACTCTGGGGCCAACGTCCTGACTTTC
CASSSFLQTGADSGANVLTF
>TRBV11-2|-|-|TRBJ2-7
TGTGCCAGCAGCTTAGATCTAACGCACCCGGGTGAGCAGTACTTC
CASSLDLTHPGEQYF
>TRBV9|few|TRBD1|TRBJ1-2
TGTGCCAGCAGCGTAAGCGGAGGGGGCTACGGCTACACCTTC
CASSVSGGGYGYTF
>TRBV7-2|-|TRBD2|TRBJ2-7
TGTGCCAGCAGCTTAGCGCTAGCGACTAGCGGGGCGGGAGAGCAGTACTTC
CASSLALATSGAGEQYF
>TRBV5-1|-|TRBD2|TRBJ2-3
TGCGCCAGCAGCTCGGACAGCGGGAGAACAGATACGCAGTATTTT
CASSSDSGRTDTQYF
>TRBV5-1|few|TRBD2|TRBJ2-7
TGCGCCAGCAGCTTGGGACTAGCGGGAGTAGACGAGCAGTACTTC
CASSLGLAGVDEQYF
>TRBV18|-|-|TRBJ2-7
TGTGCCAGCTCACCACCCCGGACTATCGACGAGCAGTACTTC
CASSPPRTIDEQYF
>TRBV5-6|-|TRBD1|TRBJ2-7
TGTGCCAGCAGCCTGGGACAGGGTGGTGAGTACTTC
CASSLGQGGEYF
>TRBV6-2/TRBV6-3|-|TRBD2|TRBJ2-3
TGTGCCAGCAGTTACCCGGCACTAGCGGTTAGCACAGATACGCAGTATTTT
CASSYPALAVSTDTQYF
>TRBV6-5|-|TRBD1|TRBJ1-1
TGTGCCAGCAGTTACTGGCAGGGGGCGGCCGCTGAAGCTTTCTTT
CASSYWQGAAAEAFF